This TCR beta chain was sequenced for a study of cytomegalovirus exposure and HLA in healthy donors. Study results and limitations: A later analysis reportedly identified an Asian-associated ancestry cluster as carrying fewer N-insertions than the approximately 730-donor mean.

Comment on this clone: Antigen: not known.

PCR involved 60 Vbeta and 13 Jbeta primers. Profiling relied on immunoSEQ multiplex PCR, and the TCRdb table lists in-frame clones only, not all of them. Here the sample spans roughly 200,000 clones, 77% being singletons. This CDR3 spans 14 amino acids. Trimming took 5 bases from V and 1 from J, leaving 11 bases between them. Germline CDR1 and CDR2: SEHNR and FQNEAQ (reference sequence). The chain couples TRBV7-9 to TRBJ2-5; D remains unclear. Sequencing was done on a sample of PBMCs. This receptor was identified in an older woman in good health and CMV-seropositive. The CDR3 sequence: CASSPPSLQETQYF. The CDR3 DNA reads TGTGCCAGCAGCCCCCCGTCCCTCCAAGAGACCCAGTACTTC.